This paragraph reports one TCR beta chain. Its antigen specificity is not known. Per-base qualities were not stored, and no clone one base away is much larger. The time point label corresponds to: cells obtained before transplantation from donor or recipient. CD3+CD4+ and CD3+CD8+ populations were FACS-sorted from unstimulated pre-transplant donor and recipient cells taken from spleen or lymph nodes. This record belongs to a study of graft-versus-host responses after intestinal transplantation (dated by TCRdb to the early 2020s). Study-wide context: Recipients received multivisceral, liver-intestinal, or isolated intestinal transplants. Every recipient was given anti-thymocyte globulin induction, then maintenance tacrolimus and steroids for roughly 3 years. After intestinal transplantation, graft-versus-host and host-versus-graft alloreactive T cell clones in the graft, circulation and bone marrow were tracked using bulk TCR-beta CDR3 sequencing. To identify alloreactive clones, pre-transplant mixed lymphocyte reaction products were sequenced and compared with unstimulated pre-transplant donor and recipient T cells. Of the roughly 25 intestinal transplant recipients enrolled in the cohort, one of whom was a retransplant, a few patients without pretransplant specimens were excluded. A peak of at least 4% donor T cells among recipient peripheral blood mononuclear cells was the definition used for donor T cell macrochimerism. Samples from three later patients were sequenced in-house on an Illumina MiSeq with MiXCR processing rather than by the commercial service. Study-wide conclusions, independent of this receptor: Early after transplant, peak levels of circulating GvH clones were associated with declines in HvG clones. High GvH to HvG T cell clonal ratios were observed in the allografts of patients with donor T cell macrochimerism. GvH clones were found in recipient bone marrow, and some of the GvH clones appeared earlier in ileal mucosa or blood, which is consistent with an intestinal mucosal origin. Conclusions were limited by the relatively low number and heterogeneity of intestinal transplant patients.

V sheds 7 bases and J sheds 8 bases, leaving 27 bases between their ends. Measured from the cysteine to the phenylalanine, the CDR3 is 16 residues long. CDR3 DNA is the only sequence kept; it has 48 bases, read in frame from the first base. CDR1 SGHDN and CDR2 FVKESK were looked up in the germline V gene. Library preparation was by the immunoSEQ multiplex PCR assay. For most patients, genomic DNA was isolated with the Qiagen DNeasy Blood and Tissue Kit and sent frozen to Adaptive Biotechnologies for TCR sequencing. For most patients, genomic DNA was subjected to high-throughput TCR-beta CDR3 sequencing by Adaptive Biotechnologies. Under the source paper's analysis protocol: TCR sequencing data for around 19 patients were retrieved from Adaptive's ImmunoSEQ software; a few other patients were processed with MiXCR and VDJtools. To correct CD4 versus CD8 sorting errors, sequences present in both subsets at a frequency ratio below 5:1 were removed. CDR3 nucleotide sequences shared by donor and recipient were removed because the origin of these sequences could not be assigned. At least 2-fold expansion over unstimulated cells and a minimum CFSE-low frequency of 0.002% (template counts) or 0.001% (read counts) were required for clones to be classified as alloreactive. Mappable clones were those detected in sequenced pre-transplant spleen, lymph node, or MLR CFSE-low populations of the donor or recipient. Cumulative frequency of alloreactive clones was calculated as a percentage of all sequences weighted by copy number. Entries here come from immuneACCESS through TCRdb and include only in-frame sequences with V and J called. Some clones fail to appear in such tables; in the studies checked, an unresolved V gene covers under half of the shortfall, and the cause of the remainder is unknown. That table gives V, J and clone size, and the DNA gave D and trimming. Here the sample has about 90,000 clones; roughly 90% occur a single time. The ten largest clonotypes hold 0.3% to 0.35% of the sample.

This clonotype originated in a human donor who received an intestinal transplant. Sample: unstimulated CD4+ T cells sorted from spleen or lymph node cells, taken before intestinal transplant. The receptor chain draws on TRBV14 and TRBJ2-7; a weak D assignment points to TRBD1 (5 bases agree). The DNA reads TGTGCCAGCATTAACAGGAGAAGGCCGCCCCTAAATCAGCAGTACTTC. Its protein reads: CASINRRRPPLNQQYF. Reference TRBV14 and TRBJ2-7 proteins supply the regions before and after the CDR3; the full variable domain is: EAGVTQFPSHSVIEKGQTVTLRCDPISGHDNLYWYRRVMGKEIKFLLHFVKESKQDESGMPNNRFLAERTGGTYSTLKVQPAELEDSGVYFCASINRRRPPLNQQYFGPGTRLTVT.